This entry features one T cell receptor (beta chain) sequence. Methods used by the authors: Estimation of nucleated cell counts relied on the amplification of reference gene primers. TCRdb keeps only in-frame clones here, not all; method: immunoSEQ multiplex PCR. Clone size and V and J calls were adopted from that table, with D and trimming inferred from the DNA. The table shows around 300,000 clones, with roughly 90% occurring only once. CDR1 and CDR2 (germline): SGDLS, YYNGEE. The junction had 4 bases not matched to a gene; V was cut back by 0 bases and J by 2 bases. The CDR3 runs 17 residues. The data were obtained in a study of blood T cell repertoires in COVID-19. Study summary: Nucleic acid was either cDNA or gDNA, and it came from T cells, B-cell-depleted T cells, or PBMCs.

Participants reported their clinical history, and cohort assignment relied on those reports. The recovered donors of Cohort 3 showed two negative PCRs, clearance, or symptom resolution. The receptor was derived from a woman aged 30 to 39 who had recovered from COVID-19. The sample was PBMCs or T cells enriched from blood (not recorded which). The J gene is TRBJ2-2, the V gene TRBV9; 10 nucleotides align to TRBD2. The CDR3 sequence: CASSVARTSGNTGELFF. The CDR3 DNA is TGTGCCAGCAGCGTAGCAAGGACTAGCGGAAACACCGGGGAGCTGTTTTTT.